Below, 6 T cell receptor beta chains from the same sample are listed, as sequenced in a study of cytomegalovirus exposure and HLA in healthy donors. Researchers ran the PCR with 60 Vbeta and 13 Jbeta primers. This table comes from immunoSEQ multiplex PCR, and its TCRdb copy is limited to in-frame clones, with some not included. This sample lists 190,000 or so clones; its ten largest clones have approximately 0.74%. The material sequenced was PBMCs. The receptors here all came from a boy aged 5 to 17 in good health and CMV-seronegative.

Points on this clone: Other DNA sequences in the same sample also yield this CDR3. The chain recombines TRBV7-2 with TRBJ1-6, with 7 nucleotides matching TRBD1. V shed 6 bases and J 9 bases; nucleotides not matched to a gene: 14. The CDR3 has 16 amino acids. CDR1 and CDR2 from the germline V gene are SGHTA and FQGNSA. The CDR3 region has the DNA TGTGCCAGCAGAACGACTCGACAGGGCAGGGTTTCACCCCTCCACTTT. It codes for CASRTTRQGRVSPLHF. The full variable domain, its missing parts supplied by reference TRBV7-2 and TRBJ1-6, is GAGVSQSPSNKVTEKGKDVELRCDPISGHTALYWYRQSLGQGLEFLIYFQGNSAPDKSGLPSDRFSAERTGGSVSTLTIQRTQQEDSAVYLCASRTTRQGRVSPLHFGNGTRLTVT.

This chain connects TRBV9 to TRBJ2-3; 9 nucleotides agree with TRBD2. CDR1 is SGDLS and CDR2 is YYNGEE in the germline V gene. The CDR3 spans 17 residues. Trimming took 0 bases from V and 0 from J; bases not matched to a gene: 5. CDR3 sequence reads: CASSVALAGISTDTQYF. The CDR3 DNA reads TGTGCCAGCAGCGTAGCTCTAGCGGGGATTAGCACAGATACGCAGTATTTT.

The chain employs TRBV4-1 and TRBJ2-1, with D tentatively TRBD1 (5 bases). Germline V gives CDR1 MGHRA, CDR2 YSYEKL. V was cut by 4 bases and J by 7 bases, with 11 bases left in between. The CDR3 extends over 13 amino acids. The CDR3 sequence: CASSPRSGNEQFF. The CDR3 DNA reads TGCGCCAGCAGCCCCAGATCAGGGAATGAGCAGTTCTTC.

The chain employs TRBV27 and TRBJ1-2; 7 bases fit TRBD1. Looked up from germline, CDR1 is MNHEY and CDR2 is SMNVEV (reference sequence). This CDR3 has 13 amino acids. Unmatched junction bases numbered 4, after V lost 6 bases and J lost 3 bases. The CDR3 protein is CASSSTGDYGYTF. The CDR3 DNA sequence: TGTGCCAGCAGCTCAACAGGGGACTATGGCTACACCTTC.

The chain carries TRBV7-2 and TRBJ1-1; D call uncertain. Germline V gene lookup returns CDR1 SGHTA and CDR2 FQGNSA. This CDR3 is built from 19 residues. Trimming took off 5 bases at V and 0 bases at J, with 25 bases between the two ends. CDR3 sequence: CASSPPSRGNINLNTEAFF. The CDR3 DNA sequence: TGTGCCAGCAGCCCGCCCTCCCGGGGAAATATTAACTTGAACACTGAAGCTTTCTTT.

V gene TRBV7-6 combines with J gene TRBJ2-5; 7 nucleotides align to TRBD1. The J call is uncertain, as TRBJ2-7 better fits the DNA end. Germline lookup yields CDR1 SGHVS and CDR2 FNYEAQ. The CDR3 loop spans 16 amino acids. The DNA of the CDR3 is TGTGCCAGCAGCTCGCAGGGGGTAAGGGGCTCCTACGAGCAGTACTTC. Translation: CASSSQGVRGSYEQYF.